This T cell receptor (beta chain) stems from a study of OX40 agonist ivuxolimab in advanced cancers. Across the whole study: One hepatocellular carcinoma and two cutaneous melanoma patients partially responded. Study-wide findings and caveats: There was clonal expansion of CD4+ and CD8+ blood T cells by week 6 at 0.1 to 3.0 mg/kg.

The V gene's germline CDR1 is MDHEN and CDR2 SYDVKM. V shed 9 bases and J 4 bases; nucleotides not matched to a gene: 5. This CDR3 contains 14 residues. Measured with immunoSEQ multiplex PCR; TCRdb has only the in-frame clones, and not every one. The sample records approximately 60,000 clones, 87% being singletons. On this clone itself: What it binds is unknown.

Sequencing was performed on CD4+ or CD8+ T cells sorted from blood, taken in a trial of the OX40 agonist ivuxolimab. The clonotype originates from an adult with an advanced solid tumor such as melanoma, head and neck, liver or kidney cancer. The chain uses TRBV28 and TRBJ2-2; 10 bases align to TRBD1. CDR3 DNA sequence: TGTGCCAGTTCCGGGACAGGGGCCACCGGGGAGCTGTTTTTT. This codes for CASSGTGATGELFF. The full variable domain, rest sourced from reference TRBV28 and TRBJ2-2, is DVKVTQSSRYLVKRTGEKVFLECVQDMDHENMFWYRQDPGLGLRLIYFSYDVKMKEKGDIPEGYSVSREKKERFSLILESASTNQTSMYLCASSGTGATGELFFGEGSRLTVL.